This section outlines one T cell receptor beta chain sequence together with its context. The germline CDR1 and CDR2 sequences are MNHNS and SASEGT. CDR3 length: 14 residues. The trim removed 4 bases at V and 4 bases at J, leaving 6 bases unmatched. The data derive from a study of technical replicates of blood from several donors. Some clones are missing from TCRdb's copy, which holds only in-frame ones; the method was immunoSEQ multiplex PCR. Here the sample spans about 89,000 clones, around 95% being singletons. The TCR comes from a human donor in good health. Sequenced: T cells isolated from PBMCs. The chain links TRBV6-1 to TRBJ1-2, with 7 bases lining up with TRBD1. The CDR3 DNA is TGTGCCAGCAGTGGGCAGGGGGTAGGCTATGGCTACACCTTC. Its translation: CASSGQGVGYGYTF.